The clone carrying this TCR beta chain was picked up many times. V was clipped by 5 bases and J by 2 bases; unmatched bases: 5. The CDR3 sequence is 16 residues long. The V gene's germline CDR1 is KGHDR and CDR2 SFDVKD. These data belong to a study of T-cell reconstitution after alpha-beta-depleted transplantation in children. Library preparation (for TCRbeta) was performed with unique molecular identifiers. A single record per CDR3 protein comes from TCRdb applying MiXCR to the PCR reads. Counted here are about 200,000 distinct CDR3 sequences, about 6% occurring once; the ten biggest clones make up roughly 4.8%.

This sample comprised PBMCs, obtained before TCRalphabeta/CD19-depleted stem cell transplant. The sequence was obtained from a girl younger than two with combined immunodeficiency, due to receive a stem cell transplant. V and J are TRBV24-1 and TRBJ2-3; TRBD2 matches at 11 bases. The CDR3 loop reads CATSGGTSGLTDTQYF. The DNA for the CDR3 is TGTGCCACCAGTGGTGGGACTAGCGGACTCACAGATACGCAGTATTTT.